This T cell receptor (beta chain) emerged from a study of cytomegalovirus exposure and HLA in healthy donors. The germline V gene has CDR1 SGHTA and CDR2 FQGNSA. This CDR3 has 18 amino acids. With 6 bases removed from V and 3 bases from J, the gap between germline ends came to 26 bases. In regard to this clone: Antigen unknown.

Study-wide results and caveats: Researchers catalogued about 160 TCR beta chains as cytomegalovirus-associated. Rarity held for most TCR sequences, but there were some public TCRs that occurred in many donors. It was reported that the classifier diagnosed cytomegalovirus status with high specificity and sensitivity in both the original and validation cohorts.

Sequencing used immunoSEQ multiplex PCR; TCRdb keeps in-frame clones, though not all of them. The table lists roughly 150,000 clones, roughly nine tenths of them singletons. The donors were members of the validation cohort, which comprised under 150 subjects and was separate from the first cohort of more than 500 subjects. This receptor was obtained from a woman in her thirties in good health and CMV-seronegative. The chain joins TRBV7-2 to TRBJ1-1; TRBD1 might be the D (6 bases). The sequencing input was PBMCs. Written as DNA, the CDR3 is TGTGCCAGCAGTCGATCGAGCGGGGGGCTCCCGTTAGACACTGAAGCTTTCTTT. This translates into CASSRSSGGLPLDTEAFF.